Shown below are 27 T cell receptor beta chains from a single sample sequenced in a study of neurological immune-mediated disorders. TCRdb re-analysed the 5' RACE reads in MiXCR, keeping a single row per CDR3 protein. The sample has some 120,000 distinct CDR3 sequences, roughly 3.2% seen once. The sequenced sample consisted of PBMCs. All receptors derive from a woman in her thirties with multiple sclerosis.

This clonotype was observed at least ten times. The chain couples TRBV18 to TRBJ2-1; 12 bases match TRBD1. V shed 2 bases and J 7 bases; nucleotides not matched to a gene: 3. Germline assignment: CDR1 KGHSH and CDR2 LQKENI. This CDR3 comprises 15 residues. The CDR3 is CASSPGTGGRNEQFF. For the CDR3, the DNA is TGTGCCAGCTCACCAGGGACAGGGGGCAGGAATGAGCAGTTCTTC.

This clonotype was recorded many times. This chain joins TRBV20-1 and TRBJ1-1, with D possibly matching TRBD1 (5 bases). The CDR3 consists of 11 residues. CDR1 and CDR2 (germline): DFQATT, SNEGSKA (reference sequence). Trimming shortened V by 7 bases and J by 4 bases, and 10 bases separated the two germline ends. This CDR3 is CSERGGTEAFF. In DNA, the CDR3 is TGCAGTGAACGGGGCGGCACTGAAGCTTTCTTT.

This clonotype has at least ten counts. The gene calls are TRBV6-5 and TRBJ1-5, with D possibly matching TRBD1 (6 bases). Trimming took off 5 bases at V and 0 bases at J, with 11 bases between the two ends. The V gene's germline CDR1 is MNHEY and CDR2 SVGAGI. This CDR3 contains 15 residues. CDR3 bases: TGTGCCAGCAGTAAACAGGGCTATAGCAATCAGCCCCAGCATTTT. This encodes CASSKQGYSNQPQHF.

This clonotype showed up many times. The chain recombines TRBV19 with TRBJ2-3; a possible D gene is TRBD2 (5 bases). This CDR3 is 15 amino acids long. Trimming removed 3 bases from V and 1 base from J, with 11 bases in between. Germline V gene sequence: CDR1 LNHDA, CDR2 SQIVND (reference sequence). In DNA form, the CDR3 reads TGTGCCAGTAGTATGAGAAGCGGACGCACAGATACGCAGTATTTT. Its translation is CASSMRSGRTDTQYF.

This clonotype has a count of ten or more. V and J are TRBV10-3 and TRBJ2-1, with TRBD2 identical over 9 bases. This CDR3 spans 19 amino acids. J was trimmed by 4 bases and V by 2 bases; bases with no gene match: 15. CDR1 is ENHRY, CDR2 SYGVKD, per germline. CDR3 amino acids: CAISEGLAGPLSFYNEQFF. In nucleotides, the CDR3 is TGTGCCATCAGTGAGGGGCTAGCGGGACCCCTCTCCTTTTACAATGAGCAGTTCTTC.

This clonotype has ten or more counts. The CDR3 DNA follows: TGCAGTGCTAAAGGACTAGCGGGAGTCTACACCGGGGAGCTGTTTTTT. Its protein is CSAKGLAGVYTGELFF. The rearrangement uses TRBV20-1 and TRBJ2-2; 13 bases fit TRBD2. After removal of 4 bases from V and 3 bases from J, the junction contained 5 bases not matched to a gene. This CDR3 is 16 amino acids long. Germline V gene lookup returns CDR1 DFQATT and CDR2 SNEGSKA (reference sequence).

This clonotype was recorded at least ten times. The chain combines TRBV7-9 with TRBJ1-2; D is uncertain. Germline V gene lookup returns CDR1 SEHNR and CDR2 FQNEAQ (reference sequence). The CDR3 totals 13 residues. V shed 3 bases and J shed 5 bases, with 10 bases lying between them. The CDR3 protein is CASSFADAYGYTF. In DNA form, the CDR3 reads TGTGCCAGCAGCTTCGCAGATGCGTATGGCTACACCTTC.

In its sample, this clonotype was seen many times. The CDR3 here is CASRSGRKTEAFF. Written as DNA, the CDR3 is TGCGCCAGCAGATCAGGGAGGAAGACTGAAGCTTTCTTT. V gene TRBV5-1 combines with J gene TRBJ1-1; D is possibly TRBD1 (5 bases). The germline CDR1 and CDR2 sequences are SGHRS and YFSETQ. The V end was cut by 5 bases, the J end by 5 bases, with 13 bases between. The CDR3 is 13 residues long.

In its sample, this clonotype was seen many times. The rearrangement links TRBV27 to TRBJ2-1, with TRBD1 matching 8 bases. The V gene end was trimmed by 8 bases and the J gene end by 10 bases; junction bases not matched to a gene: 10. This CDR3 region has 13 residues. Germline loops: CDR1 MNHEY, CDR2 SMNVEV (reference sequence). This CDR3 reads CASADREKGEQFF. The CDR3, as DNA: TGTGCCAGCGCGGACAGGGAGAAAGGCGAGCAGTTCTTC.

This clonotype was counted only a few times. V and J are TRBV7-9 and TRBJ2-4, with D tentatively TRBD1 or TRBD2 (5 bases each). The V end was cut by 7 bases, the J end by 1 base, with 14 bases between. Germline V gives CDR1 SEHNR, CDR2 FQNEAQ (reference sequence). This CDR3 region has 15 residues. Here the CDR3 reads CASNAGGLAKNIQYF. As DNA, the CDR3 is TGTGCCAGCAACGCTGGGGGTCTTGCCAAAAACATTCAGTACTTC.

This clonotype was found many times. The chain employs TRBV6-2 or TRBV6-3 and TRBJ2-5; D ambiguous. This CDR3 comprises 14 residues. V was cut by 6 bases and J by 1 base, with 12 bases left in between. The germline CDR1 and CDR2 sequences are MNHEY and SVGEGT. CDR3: CASSIPLGQETQYF. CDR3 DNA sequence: TGTGCCAGCAGCATACCTCTAGGCCAAGAGACCCAGTACTTC.

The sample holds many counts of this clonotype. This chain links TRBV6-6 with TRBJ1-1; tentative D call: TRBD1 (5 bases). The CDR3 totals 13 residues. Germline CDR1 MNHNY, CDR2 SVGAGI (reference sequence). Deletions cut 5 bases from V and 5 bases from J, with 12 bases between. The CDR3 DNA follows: TGTGCCAGCAGTAGGGACGGCTCAACTGAAGCTTTCTTT. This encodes CASSRDGSTEAFF.

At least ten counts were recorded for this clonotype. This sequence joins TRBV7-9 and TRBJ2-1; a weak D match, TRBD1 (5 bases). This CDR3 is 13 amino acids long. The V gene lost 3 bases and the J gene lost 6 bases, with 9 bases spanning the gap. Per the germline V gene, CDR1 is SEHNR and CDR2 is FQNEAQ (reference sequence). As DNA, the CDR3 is TGTGCCAGCAGCTTCGAGACAGTCAATGAGCAGTTCTTC. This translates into CASSFETVNEQFF.

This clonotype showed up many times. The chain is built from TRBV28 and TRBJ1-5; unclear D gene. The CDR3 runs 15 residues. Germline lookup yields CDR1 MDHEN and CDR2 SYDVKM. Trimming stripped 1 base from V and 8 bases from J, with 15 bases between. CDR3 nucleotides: TGTGCCAGCAGTTTATCGGCAGAAACTAGGGAGCCCCAGCATTTT. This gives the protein CASSLSAETREPQHF.

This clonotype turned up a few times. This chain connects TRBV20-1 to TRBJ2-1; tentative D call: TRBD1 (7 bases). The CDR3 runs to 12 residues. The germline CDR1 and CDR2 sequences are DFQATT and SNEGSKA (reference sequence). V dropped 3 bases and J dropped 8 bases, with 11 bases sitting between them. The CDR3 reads CSAREGAYEQFF. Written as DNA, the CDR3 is TGCAGTGCTAGGGAGGGGGCCTATGAGCAGTTCTTC.

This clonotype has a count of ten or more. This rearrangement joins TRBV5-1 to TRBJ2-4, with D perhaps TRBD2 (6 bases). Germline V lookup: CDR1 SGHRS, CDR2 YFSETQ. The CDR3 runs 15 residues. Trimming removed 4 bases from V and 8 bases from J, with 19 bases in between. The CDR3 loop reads CASSNSGTQRDIQYF. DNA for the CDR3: TGCGCCAGCAGCAACTCCGGGACTCAAAGGGACATTCAGTACTTC.

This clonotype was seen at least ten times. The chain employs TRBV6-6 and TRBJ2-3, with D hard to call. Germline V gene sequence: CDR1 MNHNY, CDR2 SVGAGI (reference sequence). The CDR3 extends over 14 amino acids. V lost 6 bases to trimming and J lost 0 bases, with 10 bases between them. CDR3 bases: TGTGCCAGCAGGGTCTGGCAGAGCACAGATACGCAGTATTTT. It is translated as CASRVWQSTDTQYF.

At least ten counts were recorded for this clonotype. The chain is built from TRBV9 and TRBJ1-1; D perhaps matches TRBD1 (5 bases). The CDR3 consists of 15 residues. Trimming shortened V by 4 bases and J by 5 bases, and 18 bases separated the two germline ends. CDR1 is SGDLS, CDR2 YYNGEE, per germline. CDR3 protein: CASSMGGGGLTEAFF. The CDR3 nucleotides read TGTGCCAGCAGCATGGGGGGTGGGGGACTTACTGAAGCTTTCTTT.

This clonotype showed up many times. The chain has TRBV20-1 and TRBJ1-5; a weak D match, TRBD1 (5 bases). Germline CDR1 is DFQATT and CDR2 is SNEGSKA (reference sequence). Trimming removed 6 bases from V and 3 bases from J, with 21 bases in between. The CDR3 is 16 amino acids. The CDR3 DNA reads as TGCAGTGCGCAGAAAGGGTCGGACACGTACAATCAGCCCCAGCATTTT. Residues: CSAQKGSDTYNQPQHF.

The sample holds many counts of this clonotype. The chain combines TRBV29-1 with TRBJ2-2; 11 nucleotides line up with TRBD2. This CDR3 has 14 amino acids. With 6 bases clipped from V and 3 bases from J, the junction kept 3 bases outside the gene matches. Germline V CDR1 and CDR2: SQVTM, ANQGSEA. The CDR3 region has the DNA TGCAGCGTCCTTAGCGGGGGGGACACCGGGGAGCTGTTTTTT. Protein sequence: CSVLSGGDTGELFF.

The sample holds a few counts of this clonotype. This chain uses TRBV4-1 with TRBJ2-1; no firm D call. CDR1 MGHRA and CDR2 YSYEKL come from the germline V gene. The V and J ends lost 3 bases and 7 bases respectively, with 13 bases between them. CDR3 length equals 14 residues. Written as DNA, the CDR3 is TGCGCCAGCAGCCAGACATGGATCGCGAATGAGCAGTTCTTC. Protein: CASSQTWIANEQFF.

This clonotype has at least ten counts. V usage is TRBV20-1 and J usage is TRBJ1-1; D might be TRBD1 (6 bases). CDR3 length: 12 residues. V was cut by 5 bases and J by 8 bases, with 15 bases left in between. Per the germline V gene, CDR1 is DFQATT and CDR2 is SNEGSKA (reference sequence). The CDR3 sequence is CSAPPRGTEAFF. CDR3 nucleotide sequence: TGCAGTGCTCCTCCCAGAGGGACAGAAGCTTTCTTT.

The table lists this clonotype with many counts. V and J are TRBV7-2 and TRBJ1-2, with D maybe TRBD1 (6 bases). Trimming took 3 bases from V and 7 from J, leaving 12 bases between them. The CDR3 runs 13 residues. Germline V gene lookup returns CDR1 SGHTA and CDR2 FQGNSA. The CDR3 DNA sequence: TGTGCCAGCAGCTTGGGAGACAGGCTTGGCTACACCTTC. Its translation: CASSLGDRLGYTF. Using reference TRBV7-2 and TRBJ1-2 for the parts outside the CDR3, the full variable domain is GAGVSQSPSNKVTEKGKDVELRCDPISGHTALYWYRQSLGQGLEFLIYFQGNSAPDKSGLPSDRFSAERTGGSVSTLTIQRTQQEDSAVYLCASSLGDRLGYTFGSGTRLTVV.

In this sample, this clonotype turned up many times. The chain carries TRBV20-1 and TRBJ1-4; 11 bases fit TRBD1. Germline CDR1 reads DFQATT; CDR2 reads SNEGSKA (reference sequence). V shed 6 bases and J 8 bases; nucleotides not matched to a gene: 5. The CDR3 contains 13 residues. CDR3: CSAPDRGREKLFF. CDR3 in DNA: TGCAGTGCACCGGACAGGGGGCGGGAAAAACTGTTTTTT.

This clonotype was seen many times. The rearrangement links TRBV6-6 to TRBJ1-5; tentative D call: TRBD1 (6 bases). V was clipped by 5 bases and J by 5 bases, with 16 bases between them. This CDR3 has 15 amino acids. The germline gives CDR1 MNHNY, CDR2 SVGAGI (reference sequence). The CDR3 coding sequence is TGTGCCAGCAGTCCGTCGGGGGGCTTCGATCAGCCCCAGCATTTT. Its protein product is CASSPSGGFDQPQHF.

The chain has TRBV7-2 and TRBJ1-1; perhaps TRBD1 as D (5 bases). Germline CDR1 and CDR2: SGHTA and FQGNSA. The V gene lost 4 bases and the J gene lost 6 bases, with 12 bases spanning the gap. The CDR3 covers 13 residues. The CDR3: CASSSAGGSEAFF. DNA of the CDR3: TGTGCCAGCAGCTCAGCGGGGGGATCTGAAGCTTTCTTT.

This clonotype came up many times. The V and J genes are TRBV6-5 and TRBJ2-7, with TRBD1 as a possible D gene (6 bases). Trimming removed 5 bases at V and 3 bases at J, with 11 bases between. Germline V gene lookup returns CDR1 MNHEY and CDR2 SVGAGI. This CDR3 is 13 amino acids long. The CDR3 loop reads CASSIGQNYEQYF. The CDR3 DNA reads TGTGCCAGCAGTATTGGACAGAACTACGAGCAGTACTTC.